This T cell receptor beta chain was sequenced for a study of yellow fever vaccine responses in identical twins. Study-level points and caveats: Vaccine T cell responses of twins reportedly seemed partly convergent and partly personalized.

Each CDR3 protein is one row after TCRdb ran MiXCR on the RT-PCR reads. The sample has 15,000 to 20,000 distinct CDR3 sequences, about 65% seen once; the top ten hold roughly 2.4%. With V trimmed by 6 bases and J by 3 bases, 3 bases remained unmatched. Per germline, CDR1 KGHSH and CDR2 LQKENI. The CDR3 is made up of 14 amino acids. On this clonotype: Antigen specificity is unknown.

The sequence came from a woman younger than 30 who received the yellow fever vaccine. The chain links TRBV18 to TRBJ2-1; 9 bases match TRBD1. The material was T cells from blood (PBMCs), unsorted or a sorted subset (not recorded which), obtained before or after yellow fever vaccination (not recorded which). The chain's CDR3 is CASSLTGGYNEQFF. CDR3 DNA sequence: TGTGCCAGCTCCTTGACAGGGGGCTACAATGAGCAGTTCTTC.